This T cell receptor beta chain was captured in a study of PD-1 blockade in classical Hodgkin lymphoma. Comments on this clone: Its cognate antigen is unknown.

Described time point: cycle 4 day 1 (C4D1), after less than 7 weeks of nivolumab. No patient escaped relapse after autologous stem cell transplantation, and brentuximab vedotin exposure varied. Starting with thawed PBMCs, CD4+ T cells were purified by magnetic negative selection. The CDR3 is 16 amino acids. The germline CDR1 and CDR2 sequences are SGHDN and FVKESK. V was pared by 1 base and J by 5 bases, with 9 bases of the junction left unmatched. Using immunoSEQ multiplex PCR, the repertoire was profiled, and TCRdb retains in-frame clones only, with some absent. The sample comprises around 16,000 clones, around 72% of which are singletons, and 1.5% to 2% rests with the top ten. Whole-study findings and limits: Compared with baseline, CD4+ but not CD8+ TCR diversity had risen significantly by C4D1. The authors have not defined what causes the repertoire differences, possibly disease activity or prior therapy.

This chain connects TRBV14 to TRBJ2-5; 8 bases agree with TRBD1. This clonotype was obtained from a human donor with classical Hodgkin lymphoma. Sample: CD4+ T cells from blood, taken before the fourth cycle of nivolumab. CDR3 in amino acids: CASSQGIGQGFETQYF. The CDR3 DNA reads TGTGCCAGCAGCCAAGGGATTGGACAGGGCTTCGAGACCCAGTACTTC. Supplemented by reference TRBV14 and TRBJ2-5, the full variable domain reads EAGVTQFPSHSVIEKGQTVTLRCDPISGHDNLYWYRRVMGKEIKFLLHFVKESKQDESGMPNNRFLAERTGGTYSTLKVQPAELEDSGVYFCASSQGIGQGFETQYFGPGTRLLVL.